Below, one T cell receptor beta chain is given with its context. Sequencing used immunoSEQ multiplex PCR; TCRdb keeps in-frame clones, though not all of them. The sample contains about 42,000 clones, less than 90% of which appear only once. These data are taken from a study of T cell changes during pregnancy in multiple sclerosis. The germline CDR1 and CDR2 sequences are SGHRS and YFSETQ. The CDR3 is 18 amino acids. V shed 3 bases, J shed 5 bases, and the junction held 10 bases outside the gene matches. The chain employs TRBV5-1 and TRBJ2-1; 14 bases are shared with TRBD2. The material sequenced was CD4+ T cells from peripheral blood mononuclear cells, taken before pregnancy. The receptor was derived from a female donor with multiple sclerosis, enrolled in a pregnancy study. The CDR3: CASSSSPGTSGGDNEQFF. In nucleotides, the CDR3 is TGCGCCAGCAGCTCCAGTCCCGGGACTAGCGGGGGAGACAATGAGCAGTTCTTC. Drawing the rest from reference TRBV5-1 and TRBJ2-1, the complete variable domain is KAGVTQTPRYLIKTRGQQVTLSCSPISGHRSVSWYQQTPGQGLQFLFEYFSETQRNKGNFPGRFSGRQFSNSRSEMNVSTLELGDSALYLCASSSSPGTSGGDNEQFFGPGTRLTVL.